A selection of T cell receptor beta chains follows, all from one sample in a study of radiation and T cells in renal cell carcinoma. Sequencing used immunoSEQ multiplex PCR; TCRdb keeps in-frame clones, though not all of them. The sample contains around 64,000 clones, 60% to 85% of which appear only once. The sequenced sample was blood, obtained from a patient whose treatment included radiotherapy and nephrectomy. All receptors come from a man aged 55 to 69 with renal cell carcinoma. CDR3s include the opening cysteine and the closing phenylalanine or tryptophan. The D gene is left open where the match is weak. Clone size, where shown, is once, few, many, or a class for clones that have expanded.

cdr3_aa: CASSETDTQYF
cdr3_nt: TGCGCCAGCAGTGAAACAGATACGCAGTATTTT
v_call: TRBV10-2
j_call: TRBJ2-3
clone_size: -
d_call: -

cdr3_aa: CASSIDGQGGETQYF
cdr3_nt: TGTGCCAGTAGTATAGACGGACAGGGTGGGGAGACCCAGTACTTC
v_call: TRBV19
j_call: TRBJ2-5
clone_size: -
d_call: TRBD1

cdr3_aa: CASSQGAVTGELFF
cdr3_nt: TGTGCCAGCAGCCAAGGGGCGGTTACCGGGGAGCTGTTTTTT
v_call: TRBV14
j_call: TRBJ2-2
clone_size: -
d_call: -

cdr3_aa: CASSFEGQMNTEAFF
cdr3_nt: TGTGCCAGCAGCTTCGAAGGACAGATGAACACTGAAGCTTTCTTT
v_call: TRBV5-8
j_call: TRBJ1-1
clone_size: few
d_call: -

cdr3_aa: CASSAYRDRVDTQYF
cdr3_nt: TGTGCCAGCAGTGCCTACCGGGACAGGGTAGATACGCAGTATTTT
v_call: TRBV6-1
j_call: TRBJ2-3
clone_size: -
d_call: TRBD1

cdr3_aa: CASSLRFIRTGSVRTEAFF
cdr3_nt: TGTGCCAGCAGCTTAAGGTTCATTCGGACAGGGTCTGTTCGGACTGAAGCTTTCTTT
v_call: TRBV7-8
j_call: TRBJ1-1
clone_size: -
d_call: TRBD1

cdr3_aa: CASSLTGSGYTF
cdr3_nt: TGTGCCAGCAGCTTAACAGGGAGTGGCTACACCTTC
v_call: TRBV5-5
j_call: TRBJ1-2
clone_size: medium-sized
d_call: -

cdr3_aa: CASSLIQTGTEAFF
cdr3_nt: TGTGCCAGCAGCTTAATCCAGACAGGCACTGAAGCTTTCTTT
v_call: TRBV5-5
j_call: TRBJ1-1
clone_size: -
d_call: -

cdr3_aa: CASSLLYQETQYF
cdr3_nt: TGTGCCAGCAGCTTATTGTACCAAGAGACCCAGTACTTC
v_call: TRBV7-2
j_call: TRBJ2-5
clone_size: -
d_call: -

cdr3_aa: CSVEAASGGAFEQYF
cdr3_nt: TGCAGCGTTGAGGCGGCTAGCGGGGGGGCCTTCGAGCAGTACTTC
v_call: TRBV29-1
j_call: TRBJ2-7
clone_size: -
d_call: TRBD2

cdr3_aa: CASSLETGDYNEQFF
cdr3_nt: TGTGCCAGCAGCTTGGAGACAGGGGACTACAATGAGCAGTTCTTC
v_call: TRBV5-4
j_call: TRBJ2-1
clone_size: -
d_call: TRBD1

cdr3_aa: CASKRRLAASLSYNEQFF
cdr3_nt: TGTGCCAGTAAAAGGAGGCTAGCGGCATCACTCTCCTACAATGAGCAGTTCTTC
v_call: TRBV19
j_call: TRBJ2-1
clone_size: -
d_call: TRBD2

cdr3_aa: CASSLLAVSNYGYTF
cdr3_nt: TGTGCCAGCAGCTTATTGGCAGTATCTAACTATGGCTACACCTTC
v_call: TRBV7-9
j_call: TRBJ1-2
clone_size: -
d_call: -

cdr3_aa: CASSPWGLAGGDTQYF
cdr3_nt: TGTGCCAGCAGCCCCTGGGGACTAGCGGGAGGAGATACGCAGTATTTT
v_call: TRBV11-1
j_call: TRBJ2-3
clone_size: once
d_call: TRBD2

cdr3_aa: CASSLGGQIWPTELFF
cdr3_nt: TGCGCCAGCAGCCTGGGGGGGCAGATTTGGCCTACGGAGCTGTTTTTT
v_call: TRBV5-1
j_call: TRBJ2-2
clone_size: -
d_call: -

cdr3_aa: CASSSANGAVIWPQHF
cdr3_nt: TGTGCCAGCAGCTCGGCGAACGGGGCAGTAATTTGGCCCCAGCATTTT
v_call: TRBV7-8
j_call: TRBJ1-5
clone_size: few
d_call: -

cdr3_aa: CASSLTYNNEQFF
cdr3_nt: TGTGCCAGCAGCTTAACCTATAACAATGAGCAGTTCTTC
v_call: TRBV7-7
j_call: TRBJ2-1
clone_size: once
d_call: -